Listed below are T cell receptor beta chains from one sample, sequenced in a study of T-cell reconstitution after alpha-beta-depleted transplantation in children. TCRdb fed the PCR reads into MiXCR, producing one record per CDR3 protein. The table lists around 93,000 distinct CDR3 sequences, roughly 8.4% of them singletons. This sample comprised PBMCs from the stem cell graft donor, obtained from the stem cell graft. These receptors were obtained from a human donor who donated a stem cell graft to a child with congenital amegakaryocytic thrombocytopenia. Both conserved end residues are part of each CDR3. D genes are given only for firm matches. Clone size is not always given. Where it is, it says once, few, many or a class for expanded clones.

CDR3: CASGGDTGELFF
DNA: TGTGCCAGCGGGGGCGACACCGGGGAGCTGTTTTTT
J: TRBJ2-2
V: TRBV12-3/TRBV12-4
D: NA
size: many

CDR3: CSARDNRGGRQPQHF
DNA: TGCAGTGCTAGAGATAACAGGGGAGGACGTCAGCCCCAGCATTTT
J: TRBJ1-5
V: TRBV20-1
D: TRBD1
size: NA

CDR3: CASSPLSASYNEQFF
DNA: TGTGCCAGCAGTCCCCTTAGCGCATCCTACAATGAGCAGTTCTTC
J: TRBJ2-1
V: TRBV12-3/TRBV12-4
D: NA
size: many

CDR3: CAAAEVPPAYEQYF
DNA: TGTGCCGCAGCCGAGGTCCCCCCGGCCTACGAGCAGTACTTC
J: TRBJ2-7
V: TRBV28
D: NA
size: many

CDR3: CASTESLWDEKLFF
DNA: TGTGCCAGCACCGAAAGTTTGTGGGATGAAAAACTGTTTTTT
J: TRBJ1-4
V: TRBV3-1
D: NA
size: NA

CDR3: CATSSWGQGDEKLFF
DNA: TGTGCCACCAGCAGCTGGGGGCAGGGGGATGAAAAACTGTTTTTT
J: TRBJ1-4
V: TRBV15
D: TRBD1
size: many

CDR3: CAIRDRYGYTF
DNA: TGTGCCATCAGGGATCGCTATGGCTACACCTTC
J: TRBJ1-2
V: TRBV10-3
D: NA
size: many

CDR3: CASSLREGPGTDTQYF
DNA: TGTGCCAGCAGTTTGCGGGAGGGCCCTGGCACAGATACGCAGTATTTT
J: TRBJ2-3
V: TRBV12-3/TRBV12-4
D: TRBD2
size: many

CDR3: CSGEDSYNEQFF
DNA: TGCAGCGGTGAGGACAGCTACAATGAGCAGTTCTTC
J: TRBJ2-1
V: TRBV29-1
D: NA
size: NA

CDR3: CASSLLGSKNIQYF
DNA: TGTGCCAGCAGCCTGCTGGGAAGCAAAAACATTCAGTACTTC
J: TRBJ2-4
V: TRBV7-2
D: NA
size: NA

CDR3: CSANGANTDTQYF
DNA: TGCAGTGCTAACGGGGCCAACACAGATACGCAGTATTTT
J: TRBJ2-3
V: TRBV20-1
D: NA
size: many

CDR3: CASSFFGQTSGNTIYF
DNA: TGTGCCAGCAGTTTTTTTGGACAAACCTCTGGAAACACCATATATTTT
J: TRBJ1-3
V: TRBV28
D: NA
size: many

CDR3: CASSLESRAVQYF
DNA: TGTGCCAGCAGCTTAGAGTCCAGGGCGGTGCAGTATTTT
J: TRBJ2-3
V: TRBV11-2
D: NA
size: many

CDR3: CSVMEQGANTGELFF
DNA: TGCAGCGTTATGGAACAGGGGGCGAACACCGGGGAGCTGTTTTTT
J: TRBJ2-2
V: TRBV29-1
D: TRBD1
size: many

CDR3: CSVATYSYNEQFF
DNA: TGCAGCGTTGCGACTTACTCCTACAATGAGCAGTTCTTC
J: TRBJ2-1
V: TRBV29-1
D: NA
size: medium-sized

CDR3: CSAREGSGTGNEQFF
DNA: TGCAGTGCTAGAGAGGGTAGCGGGACTGGGAATGAGCAGTTCTTC
J: TRBJ2-1
V: TRBV20-1
D: TRBD2
size: many

CDR3: CSATPLTSGTYNEQFF
DNA: TGCAGTGCTACCCCCTTGACTAGCGGGACCTACAATGAGCAGTTCTTC
J: TRBJ2-1
V: TRBV20-1
D: TRBD2
size: many

CDR3: CASSFDRDHEQYF
DNA: TGTGCCAGCAGCTTTGACAGGGACCACGAGCAGTACTTC
J: TRBJ2-7
V: TRBV7-9
D: TRBD1
size: many

CDR3: CASSFTGNTEAFF
DNA: TGCGCCAGCAGCTTCACAGGGAACACTGAAGCTTTCTTT
J: TRBJ1-1
V: TRBV5-1
D: NA
size: many

CDR3: CASAEGREFGNEQFF
DNA: TGTGCCAGCGCCGAGGGGCGGGAGTTCGGTAATGAGCAGTTCTTC
J: TRBJ2-1
V: TRBV6-2/TRBV6-3
D: TRBD2
size: many

CDR3: CASSRGQANTGELFF
DNA: TGCGCCAGCAGCCGGGGACAGGCGAACACCGGGGAGCTGTTTTTT
J: TRBJ2-2
V: TRBV4-1
D: TRBD1
size: many

CDR3: CASSHGLAGPPDTQYF
DNA: TGTGCCAGCAGTCACGGACTAGCGGGGCCTCCAGATACGCAGTATTTT
J: TRBJ2-3
V: TRBV6-2/TRBV6-3
D: TRBD2
size: NA

CDR3: CASSLYGEVNEKLFF
DNA: TGTGCCAGCAGTTTATATGGGGAAGTGAACGAAAAACTGTTTTTT
J: TRBJ1-4
V: TRBV27
D: NA
size: NA

CDR3: CSARAPRRGGEKLFF
DNA: TGCAGTGCTAGAGCCCCTAGGAGGGGAGGAGAAAAACTGTTTTTT
J: TRBJ1-4
V: TRBV20-1
D: NA
size: many

CDR3: CASSHTGSTDTQYF
DNA: TGTGCCAGCTCCCATACGGGGAGCACAGATACGCAGTATTTT
J: TRBJ2-3
V: TRBV18
D: NA
size: many

CDR3: CASGQGSYNSPLHF
DNA: TGTGCCAGCGGACAGGGTTCCTATAATTCACCCCTCCACTTT
J: TRBJ1-6
V: TRBV9
D: TRBD1
size: many

CDR3: CASILDRVGYNEKLFF
DNA: TGTGCCAGCATCTTGGACAGGGTGGGGTATAATGAAAAACTGTTTTTT
J: TRBJ1-4
V: TRBV12-3/TRBV12-4
D: TRBD1
size: many

CDR3: CASSQEWGAVSYEQYF
DNA: TGTGCCAGCAGCCAGGAGTGGGGGGCCGTGTCCTACGAGCAGTACTTC
J: TRBJ2-7
V: TRBV7-9
D: NA
size: many

CDR3: CASGSGTGAEGNQPQHF
DNA: TGTGCCAGCGGGTCCGGGACAGGGGCGGAGGGCAATCAGCCCCAGCATTTT
J: TRBJ1-5
V: TRBV9
D: TRBD1
size: many

CDR3: CASSPGISGLETQYF
DNA: TGTGCCAGCAGCCCCGGGATCAGTGGCTTAGAGACCCAGTACTTC
J: TRBJ2-5
V: TRBV5-6
D: NA
size: NA

CDR3: CASSPEGDRDYEQYF
DNA: TGTGCCAGCAGTCCTGAGGGGGACAGGGACTACGAGCAGTACTTC
J: TRBJ2-7
V: TRBV9
D: TRBD1
size: NA

CDR3: CSASGGGTDTQYF
DNA: TGCAGCGCCTCGGGGGGGGGTACAGATACGCAGTATTTT
J: TRBJ2-3
V: TRBV29-1
D: TRBD2
size: NA

CDR3: CSAGDFSYEQYF
DNA: TGCAGTGCTGGGGACTTCTCCTACGAGCAGTACTTC
J: TRBJ2-7
V: TRBV20-1
D: NA
size: many